This paragraph covers one T cell receptor beta chain sequence. The antigen is not known. The sample originates from a study of blood T cells in healthy people across ages. Using a J-beta primer mix together with a sample-barcoded 5' primer, a second PCR was run for roughly 6 to 11 cycles. MiXCR was run by TCRdb on the 5' RACE reads, yielding one entry per CDR3 protein. In the table there are 800,000 or so distinct CDR3 sequences, 20% to 25% of which are singletons. Study outcomes and limitations: With age, beta diversity per million T cells declined roughly linearly, significantly by over 35. Fewer expanded clones and more diversity marked long-lived versus aged donors.

The CDR3 sequence is 12 residues long. The V and J ends lost 6 bases and 3 bases respectively, with 8 bases between them. Germline V lookup: CDR1 MNHNY, CDR2 SVGAGI (reference sequence). In addition, the sample was reused for a study of T cells of mothers and their children. That work states: When mothers and children were related, their normalized repertoire overlap, which was always slightly higher, did not differ significantly from that of unrelated pairs.

The chain employs TRBV6-6 and TRBJ1-2; the D is unclear. This sequence originates from a boy between 5 and 17 years old in good health. The sequenced material came from blood. The CDR3 DNA sequence: TGTGCCAGCAGCAGCCTGGACTATGGCTACACCTTC. Protein product: CASSSLDYGYTF.